The present TCR beta chain was sequenced within a study of T cell repertoires in cytomegalovirus infection. Across the whole study: Well-studied HLA-B-restricted CMV epitopes were used in the study alongside recently identified HLA-C-restricted ones. Based on public TCR beta signatures, there were indications of CMV infection and of a matching HLA type. The study, taken as a whole, reports: Dominating the ex vivo response were HLA-C-restricted CMV-specific TCR beta clonotypes.

V was clipped by 2 bases and J by 0 bases, with 8 bases between them. Germline lookup yields CDR1 MNHEY and CDR2 SMNVEV (reference sequence). The CDR3 is 15 residues long. One entry per CDR3 protein, called by TCRdb with MiXCR from the reads. The sample holds 900,000 to 950,000 distinct CDR3 sequences, approximately 31% seen once. This clonotype was seen a handful of times. What it recognizes is unknown. The starting material was cultured CD8+ T cells from PBMCs, obtained from culture after CMV antigen stimulation. V and J are TRBV27 and TRBJ1-5; no clear D. The origin of this receptor is a human donor in good health (CMV status not recorded). Some clones in this sample may be carry-over from other donors' samples. DNA of the CDR3: TGTGCCAGCAGTTTACAAGCTTATAGCAATCAGCCCCAGCATTTT. Translation: CASSLQAYSNQPQHF.